This T cell receptor (beta chain) comes out of a study of identical twins. Overall study findings and caveats: Conclusions relied on cross-sectional statistical analysis, not following the same donors. Invariant MAIT and iNKT cells may have partly biased zero-insertion analyses. There was an excess of low generation probability in the out-of-frame alpha sequences that twins shared. Clonotypes of the beta chain that were abundant in cord blood carried fewer insertions (memory repertoires showed none).

A note on this clonotype: Its antigen is currently unknown.

TCRdb used MiXCR to reprocess the 5' RACE reads, holding one entry per CDR3 protein. The sample lists around 1.7 million distinct CDR3 sequences; under 35% were seen once. What was sequenced was cord blood. This clonotype was obtained from a newborn girl in good health.

CDR3 region: CASSQSGGSYEQYF. DNA for the CDR3: TGCGCCAGCAGCCAATCGGGGGGGAGCTACGAGCAGTACTTC. The rearrangement joins TRBV4-1 to TRBJ2-7, with TRBD2 matching over 8 bases. The CDR3 has 14 residues. The trim removed 2 bases at V and 3 bases at J, leaving 3 bases unmatched. CDR1 is MGHRA and CDR2 is YSYEKL in the germline V gene.